Listed below are T cell receptor beta chains from one sample, sequenced in a study of blood T cell repertoires in COVID-19. Libraries were prepared by immunoSEQ multiplex PCR; TCRdb keeps only in-frame clonotypes and omits some of them. Of about 93,000 clones in the sample, roughly 80% were seen once. The material sequenced was peripheral blood. Receptors were obtained from a human donor in a cohort sampled during active COVID-19. CDR3s include the opening cysteine and the closing phenylalanine or tryptophan.

v_gene	j_gene	CDR3aa
TRBV5-1	TRBJ2-1	CASSSNEGARNEQFF
TRBV3-1/TRBV3-2	TRBJ2-5	CASSPSEGREETQYF
TRBV5-1	TRBJ2-3	CASSLGVPGAGTQYF
TRBV20-1	TRBJ1-1	CSARRGIEAFF
TRBV2	TRBJ1-1	CASRDNRGELGEAFF
TRBV2	TRBJ2-2	CASSGQRTGELFF
TRBV6-6	TRBJ2-7	CASSYSTGTEQYF
TRBV28	TRBJ1-2	CASSFGGSYGYTF
TRBV7-9	TRBJ2-3	CASSLSRSGSTDTQYF
TRBV29-1	TRBJ2-1	CSVLPGGRNEQFF
TRBV6-5	TRBJ1-6	CASSYSRTGSLSPLHF
TRBV6-6	TRBJ2-4	CASRPSGRAENIQYF
TRBV7-2	TRBJ1-5	CASSSSGVLLNQPQHF
TRBV2	TRBJ2-2	CASSMTVANTGELFF
TRBV6-2/TRBV6-3	TRBJ1-2	CASSEGTVSPGYTF
TRBV4-2	TRBJ1-6	CASSQAGQGERSPLHF
TRBV6-2/TRBV6-3	TRBJ2-1	CASSQTPGTSVNEQFF
TRBV9	TRBJ1-2	CASSLTVNYGYTF
TRBV15	TRBJ2-3	CATSTTSGGFTDTQYF